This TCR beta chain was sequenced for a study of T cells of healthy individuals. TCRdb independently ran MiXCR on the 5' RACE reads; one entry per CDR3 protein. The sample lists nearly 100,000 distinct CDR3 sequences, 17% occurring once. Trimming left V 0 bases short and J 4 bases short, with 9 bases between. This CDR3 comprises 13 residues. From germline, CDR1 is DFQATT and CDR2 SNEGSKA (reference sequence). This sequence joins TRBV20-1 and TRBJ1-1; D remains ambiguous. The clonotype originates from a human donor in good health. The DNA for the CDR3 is TGCAGTGCTAGAGACGTTTGGGCCACTGAAGCTTTCTTT. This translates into CSARDVWATEAFF.